The 15 T cell receptor beta chains reported below all come from one sample, sequenced in a study of early T cells in non-severe SARS-CoV-2 infection. MiXCR, applied by TCRdb to the 5' RACE reads, yields one record per CDR3 protein. The data hold 30,000 to 40,000 distinct CDR3 sequences, with over 6% observed a single time. The sequenced sample was whole blood, obtained at baseline. These receptor sequences come from an adult who was a healthcare worker with PCR-confirmed SARS-CoV-2 infection or an uninfected control (not recorded which).

The V and J genes are TRBV10-3 and TRBJ2-1, with unresolved D. Germline V gene sequence: CDR1 ENHRY, CDR2 SYGVKD. V lost 0 bases, J lost 4 bases, and 7 bases lay in between. The length of the CDR3 is 14 residues. The CDR3 is CAISESTTYNEQFF. CDR3 DNA: TGTGCCATCAGTGAGTCGACAACATACAATGAGCAGTTCTTC.

The V and J genes are TRBV6-2 or TRBV6-3 and TRBJ2-1; weak D call: TRBD2 (5 bases). This CDR3 contains 13 residues. CDR1 MNHEY and CDR2 SVGEGT come from the germline V gene. Between the trimmed V and J ends, which lost 7 bases and 10 bases, there was a span of 17 bases. CDR3 protein: CASTPWRVGEQFF. The CDR3 nucleotides are TGTGCCAGCACCCCATGGCGGGTCGGAGAGCAGTTCTTC.

By share of the sample, this clonotype is medium-sized (0.01 to 0.1%). The chain joins TRBV7-2 to TRBJ2-7, with D perhaps TRBD1 or TRBD2 (5 bases each). There are 11 residues in the CDR3. V lost 5 bases to trimming and J lost 12 bases, with 14 bases between them. CDR1 is SGHTA, CDR2 FQGNSA, per germline. CDR3 sequence reads: CASSPGRLLYF. The CDR3 DNA reads TGTGCCAGCAGCCCGGGACGGCTCCTGTACTTC.

This clonotype was counted ten times or more. This CDR3 is CASSLGLDTDTQYF. CDR3 coding DNA: TGTGCCAGCAGCTTAGGGTTAGACACAGATACGCAGTATTTT. The chain is built from TRBV11-2 and TRBJ2-3; D ambiguous. V gave up 1 base and J gave up 2 bases, with 7 bases separating them. CDR1 SGHAT and CDR2 FQNNGV come from the germline V gene. The CDR3 covers 14 residues.

The chain couples TRBV6-4 to TRBJ2-1; 10 positions agree with TRBD2. The CDR3 runs 15 residues. J lost 7 bases, V lost 3 bases, and 6 bases had no gene match. Germline V CDR1 and CDR2: MRHNA, SNTAGT. Here the CDR3 DNA reads TGTGCCAGCAGTGAACTAGCGGGGAATCCTAATGAGCAGTTCTTC. It specifies CASSELAGNPNEQFF.

In its sample, this clonotype was seen many times. This CDR3 reads CASSLAPGGYNEQFF. The CDR3 region has the DNA TGTGCCAGCAGCTTAGCGCCGGGAGGGTACAATGAGCAGTTCTTC. The chain joins TRBV7-2 to TRBJ2-1; 8 bases match TRBD2. There are 15 residues in the CDR3. In germline, CDR1 is SGHTA, CDR2 FQGNSA. Trimming removed 0 bases from V and 4 bases from J; junction bases left unmatched: 2.

This clonotype was seen at least ten times. This sequence joins TRBV19 and TRBJ1-2; maybe TRBD1 (5 bases). Germline CDR1 LNHDA, CDR2 SQIVND (reference sequence). This CDR3 contains 15 residues. V lost 4 bases and J lost 6, with 18 bases in between. In DNA form, the CDR3 reads TGTGCCAGTAGTAACCGCCGGGACTCCCCAGATGGCTACACCTTC. It yields the protein CASSNRRDSPDGYTF.

This chain joins TRBV27 and TRBJ2-1, with 11 bases aligning to TRBD2. Germline CDR1 and CDR2: MNHEY and SMNVEV (reference sequence). This CDR3 has 17 amino acids. The ends lost 6 bases at V and 2 bases at J; junction bases unmatched: 9. DNA of the CDR3: TGTGCCAGCAGACCAGCGGGACTAGCGGAAACCTACAATGAGCAGTTCTTC. It translates to CASRPAGLAETYNEQFF.

This clonotype was seen at least ten times. The V call is TRBV6-2 or TRBV6-3, the J call TRBJ1-1; a possible D gene is TRBD1 (6 bases). This CDR3 spans 16 amino acids. Germline loops: CDR1 MNHEY, CDR2 SVGEGT. Trimming took off 4 bases at V and 2 bases at J, with 17 bases between the two ends. The CDR3 nucleotides read TGTGCCAGCAGTTTACGAGGGACACCGCCTAACACTGAAGCTTTCTTT. It translates to CASSLRGTPPNTEAFF.

This clonotype was seen ten or more times. This sequence joins TRBV4-2 and TRBJ1-5; D gene ambiguous. CDR1 is LGHNA, CDR2 YNFKEQ, per germline. The length of the CDR3 is 15 residues. V lost 2 bases, J lost 3 bases, and 11 bases lay in between. The CDR3 region is CASSQLQGNNQPQHF. The CDR3 DNA sequence: TGTGCCAGCAGCCAATTACAAGGGAACAATCAGCCCCAGCATTTT.

This clonotype is termed medium-sized. The CDR3 is CASSYRGQGTYEQYF. In nucleotides, the CDR3 is TGTGCCAGCAGTTACAGGGGACAGGGGACCTACGAGCAGTACTTC. The chain employs TRBV6-5 and TRBJ2-7, with 10 positions matching TRBD1. Germline V gene lookup returns CDR1 MNHEY and CDR2 SVGAGI. With V trimmed by 2 bases and J by 2 bases, 3 bases remained unmatched. The CDR3 has 15 amino acids.

This clonotype has at least ten counts. The rearrangement joins TRBV4-3 to TRBJ1-5, with unresolved D. The CDR3 sequence is 16 residues long. Trimming stripped 0 bases from V and 0 bases from J, with 9 bases between. Germline CDR1 and CDR2: LGHNA and YSLEER. The CDR3 is CASSQERSVSNQPQHF. CDR3 DNA sequence: TGCGCCAGCAGCCAAGAAAGGTCAGTTAGCAATCAGCCCCAGCATTTT.

The chain combines TRBV28 with TRBJ2-7; 7 bases match TRBD1. The J segment lost 2 bases and the V segment lost 9 bases, leaving 10 bases of the junction unmatched. Germline V gene data show CDR1 as MDHEN and CDR2 as SYDVKM. This CDR3 contains 14 residues. DNA of the CDR3: TGTGCCAGTCGCTTACAGGGGAGCACCTACGAGCAGTACGTC. Amino acid sequence: CASRLQGSTYEQYV.

The V and J genes are TRBV2 and TRBJ2-2; 9 bases match TRBD1. This CDR3 is built from 14 residues. The J segment lost 5 bases and the V segment lost 6 bases, leaving 4 bases of the junction unmatched. The germline V gene has CDR1 SNHLY and CDR2 FYNNEI. The CDR3 DNA is TGTGCCAGCAGCGGGACAGGGAATACCGGGGAGCTGTTTTTT. It specifies CASSGTGNTGELFF.

This rearrangement joins TRBV18 to TRBJ2-7, with D possibly TRBD1 on 5 matching bases. The CDR3 totals 14 residues. CDR1 and CDR2 from the germline V gene are KGHSH and LQKENI. The V end was cut by 3 bases, the J end by 5 bases, with 14 bases between. The CDR3 region has the DNA TGTGCCAGCTCACCTTCTCCCAGGGTTAACGAGCAGTACTTC. As protein: CASSPSPRVNEQYF.